The present TCR beta chain was sequenced within a study of regulatory T cells in long-lasting Graves disease. In building TCR beta libraries, iRepertoire HTBI primers were used together with Arm-PCR of CDR3 regions. TCRdb processed the multiplex PCR reads anew with MiXCR; each CDR3 protein has one entry. The sample contains roughly 500,000 distinct CDR3 sequences, about 14% of which appear only once. CDR3 length: 15 residues. Germline V gene sequence: CDR1 SGHTA, CDR2 FQGNSA. The V gene end was trimmed by 2 bases and the J gene end by 4 bases; junction bases not matched to a gene: 6. Noted time point: newly diagnosed GD, antithyroid drugs for less than 3 months. RNA extracted from PBMCs served as the sequencing template. Patient provenance is recorded as an endocrinology department in Xi'an, China. The same sample was also used in a study of T cells in Graves' hyperthyroidism and ophthalmopathy.

The source is a man younger than 40 with Graves disease. The sequences come from peripheral blood mononuclear cells (PBMCs), collected at new diagnosis, from a patient treated with antithyroid drugs. The chain employs TRBV7-2 and TRBJ2-3; 7 bases are a match to TRBD2. CDR3 sequence: CASSLQAGAADTQYF. For the CDR3, the DNA is TGTGCCAGCAGCTTACAGGCGGGAGCGGCAGATACGCAGTATTTT.